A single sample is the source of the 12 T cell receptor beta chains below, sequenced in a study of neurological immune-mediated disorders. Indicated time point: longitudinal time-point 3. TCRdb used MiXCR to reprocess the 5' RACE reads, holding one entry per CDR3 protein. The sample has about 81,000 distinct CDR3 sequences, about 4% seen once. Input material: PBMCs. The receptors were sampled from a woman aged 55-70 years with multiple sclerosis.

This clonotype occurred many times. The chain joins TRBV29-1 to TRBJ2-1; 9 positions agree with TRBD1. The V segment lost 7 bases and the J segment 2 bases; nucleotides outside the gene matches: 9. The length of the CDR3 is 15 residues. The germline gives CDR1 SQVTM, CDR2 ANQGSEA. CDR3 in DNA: TGCAGCGAAATGGGACAGGGTGGCGCCTACAATGAGCAGTTCTTC. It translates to CSEMGQGGAYNEQFF.

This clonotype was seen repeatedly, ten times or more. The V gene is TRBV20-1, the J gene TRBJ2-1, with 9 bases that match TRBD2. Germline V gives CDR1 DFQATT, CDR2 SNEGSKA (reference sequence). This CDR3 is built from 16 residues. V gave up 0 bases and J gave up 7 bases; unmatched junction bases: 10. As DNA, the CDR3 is TGCAGTGCTAGAGATACGGCGGGGGGGCTACTAAATGAGCAGTTCTTC. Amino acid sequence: CSARDTAGGLLNEQFF.

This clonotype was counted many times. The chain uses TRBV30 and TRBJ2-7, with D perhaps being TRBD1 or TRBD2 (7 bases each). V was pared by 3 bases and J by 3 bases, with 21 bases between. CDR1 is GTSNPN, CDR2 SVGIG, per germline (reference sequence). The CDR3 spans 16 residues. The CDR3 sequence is CAWSGVGGGGRYEQYF. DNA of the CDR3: TGTGCCTGGAGCGGGGTGGGAGGGGGCGGTCGCTACGAGCAGTACTTC.

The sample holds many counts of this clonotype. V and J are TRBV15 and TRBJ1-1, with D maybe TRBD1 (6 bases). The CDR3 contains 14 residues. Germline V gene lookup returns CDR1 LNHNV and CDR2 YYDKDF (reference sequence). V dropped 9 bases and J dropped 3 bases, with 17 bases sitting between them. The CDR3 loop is CATYKDRAYTEAFF. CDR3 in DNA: TGTGCCACATATAAGGACAGAGCTTACACTGAAGCTTTCTTT.

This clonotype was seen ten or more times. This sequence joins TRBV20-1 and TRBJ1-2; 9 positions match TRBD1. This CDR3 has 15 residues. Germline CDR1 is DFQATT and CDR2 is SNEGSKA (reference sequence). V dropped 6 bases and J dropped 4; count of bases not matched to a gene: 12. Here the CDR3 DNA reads TGCAGTGCACGCTCCGATGGGACAGGGCTCTATGGCTACACCTTC. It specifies CSARSDGTGLYGYTF.

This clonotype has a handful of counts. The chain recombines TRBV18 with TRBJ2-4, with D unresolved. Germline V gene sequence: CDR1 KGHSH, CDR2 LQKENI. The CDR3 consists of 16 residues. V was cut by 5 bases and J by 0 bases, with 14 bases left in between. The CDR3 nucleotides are TGTGCCAGCTCAAGCCGCCCCGAGCTAGCCAAAAACATTCAGTACTTC. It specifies CASSSRPELAKNIQYF.

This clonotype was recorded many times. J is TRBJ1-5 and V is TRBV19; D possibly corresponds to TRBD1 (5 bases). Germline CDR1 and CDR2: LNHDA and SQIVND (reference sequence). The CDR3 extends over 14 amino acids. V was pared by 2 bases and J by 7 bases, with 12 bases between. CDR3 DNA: TGTGCCAGTAGTATAACCCGGGACCGCCAGCCCCAGCATTTT. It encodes CASSITRDRQPQHF. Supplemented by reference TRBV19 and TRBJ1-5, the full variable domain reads DGGITQSPKYLFRKEGQNVTLSCEQNLNHDAMYWYRQDPGQGLRLIYYSQIVNDFQKGDIAEGYSVSREKKESFPLTVTSAQKNPTAFYLCASSITRDRQPQHFGDGTRLSIL.

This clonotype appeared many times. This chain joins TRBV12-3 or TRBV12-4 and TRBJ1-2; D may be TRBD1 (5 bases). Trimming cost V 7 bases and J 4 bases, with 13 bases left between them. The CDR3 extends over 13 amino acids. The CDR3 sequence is CASTRLGGYGYTF. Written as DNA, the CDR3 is TGTGCCAGCACCCGTTTGGGGGGCTATGGCTACACCTTC.

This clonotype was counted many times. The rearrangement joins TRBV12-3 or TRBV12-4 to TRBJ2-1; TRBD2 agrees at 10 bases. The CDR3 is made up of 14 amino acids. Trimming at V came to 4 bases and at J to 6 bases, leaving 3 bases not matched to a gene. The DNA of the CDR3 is TGTGCCAGCAGTTATACTAGCGGGATCAATGAGCAGTTCTTC. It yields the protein CASSYTSGINEQFF.

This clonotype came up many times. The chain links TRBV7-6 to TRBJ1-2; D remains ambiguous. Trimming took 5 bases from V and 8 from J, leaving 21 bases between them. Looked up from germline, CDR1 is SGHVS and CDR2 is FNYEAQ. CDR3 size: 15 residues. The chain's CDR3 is CASSPARYSAEGYTF. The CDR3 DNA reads TGTGCCAGCAGCCCCGCAAGGTATTCCGCGGAGGGCTACACCTTC.

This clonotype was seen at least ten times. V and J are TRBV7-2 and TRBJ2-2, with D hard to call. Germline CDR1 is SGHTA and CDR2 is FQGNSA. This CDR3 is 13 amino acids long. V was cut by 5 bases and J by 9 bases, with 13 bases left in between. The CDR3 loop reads CASSNRPNRELFF. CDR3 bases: TGTGCCAGCAGCAACCGGCCCAACCGGGAGCTGTTTTTT.

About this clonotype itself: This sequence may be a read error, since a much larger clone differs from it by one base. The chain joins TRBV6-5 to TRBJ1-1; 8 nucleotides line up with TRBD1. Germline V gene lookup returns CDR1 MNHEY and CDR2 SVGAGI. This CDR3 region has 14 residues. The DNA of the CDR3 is TGTTCCATCGCTCGGGACAGGCTTAACACTGAAGCTTTCTTT. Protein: CSIARDRLNTEAFF.